This T cell receptor beta chain was observed in a study of OX40 agonist ivuxolimab in advanced cancers. Study as a whole: Treatment of patients was with ivuxolimab, an agonistic anti-OX40 (CD134) antibody. Points from the study as a whole: Averaged across samples, CD8+ T cells carried more expanded clones than CD4+ did.

CDR3 length equals 15 residues. V was shortened by 0 bases and J by 5 bases, with 11 bases between the two germline ends. The germline CDR1 and CDR2 sequences are LGHNA and YSLEER. In regard to this clone: What it binds is not known.

Only in-frame clones appear in the TCRdb table, and some are missing; sequencing was by immunoSEQ multiplex PCR. The sample includes about 26,000 clones, 88% of them seen just once. The TCR was taken from an adult with an advanced solid tumor such as melanoma, head and neck, liver or kidney cancer. This specimen consisted of CD4+ or CD8+ T cells sorted from blood, obtained in a trial of the OX40 agonist ivuxolimab. This chain links TRBV4-3 with TRBJ1-5, with no clear D. CDR3 loop: CASSQDSGFHQPQHF. Here the CDR3 DNA reads TGCGCCAGCAGCCAAGATTCAGGATTCCATCAGCCCCAGCATTTT.